This is a list of T cell receptor beta chains from one sample in a study of blood T cell repertoires in COVID-19. The repertoire was sequenced with immunoSEQ multiplex PCR; TCRdb's copy has only in-frame clones and lacks some. The table includes roughly 200,000 clones, about four fifths detected once. The specimen was PBMCs or T cells enriched from blood (not recorded which). These receptors came from a woman in her 30s who had been exposed to COVID-19. The CDR3 runs from the conserved cysteine through the conserved F or W. D genes are given only for firm matches. Only part of the rows carry a size: once, few, many, or a class if the clone is expanded.

v_call,j_call,d_call,clone_size,cdr3_nt,cdr3_aa
TRBV7-9,TRBJ2-1,NA,NA,TGTGCCAGCAGCTTCGATGAGGGTGAGCAGTTCTTC,CASSFDEGEQFF
TRBV5-1,TRBJ2-3,NA,NA,TGCGCCAGCTGTATCACAGGGCCCCCAGATACGCAGTATTTT,CASCITGPPDTQYF
TRBV27,TRBJ1-1,TRBD1,NA,TGTGCCAGCGACCCCGGAGGAGGCACAGGGGGGCTTTGGAGGACTGAAGCTTTCTTT,CASDPGGGTGGLWRTEAFF
TRBV3-1/TRBV3-2,TRBJ2-7,TRBD2,few,TGTGCCAGCAGCCAAGATGGAGGACTAGCTTCCTACGAGCAGTACTTC,CASSQDGGLASYEQYF
TRBV10-2,TRBJ2-1,NA,NA,TGCGCCAGCAGTGAGAGAGACAGATTCGATTACAATGAGCAGTTCTTC,CASSERDRFDYNEQFF
TRBV5-6,TRBJ1-2,NA,NA,TGTGCCAGCAGCTTACGGGCTAACTATGGCTACACCTTC,CASSLRANYGYTF
TRBV4-1,TRBJ2-3,TRBD1,NA,TGCGCCAGCAGCCCCAAGACAGGGGGCCTGGACACAGATACGCAGTATTTT,CASSPKTGGLDTDTQYF
TRBV9,TRBJ1-5,TRBD1,NA,TGTGCCAGCAGCGTCAGGGGACAGACCCTCTTCAGGAGCAATCAGCCCCAGCATTTT,CASSVRGQTLFRSNQPQHF
TRBV27,TRBJ2-2,NA,NA,TGTGCCAGCAGTTTGAAGGAGACCGGGGAGCTGTTTTTT,CASSLKETGELFF
TRBV10-2,TRBJ1-4,NA,NA,TGCGCCAGCAGTGAGTCTCCGTGGCTTGGAAAACTGTTTTTT,CASSESPWLGKLFF
TRBV27,TRBJ2-5,NA,NA,TGTGCCAGCAGTTTATCCTACAGGGTTATGGAGACCCAGTACTTC,CASSLSYRVMETQYF
TRBV6-5,TRBJ1-6,NA,NA,TGTGCCAGCAGTTCTACAGGGAGGGCCCGCAATTCACCCCTCCACTTT,CASSSTGRARNSPLHF
TRBV6-9,TRBJ1-1,NA,NA,TGTGCCAGCAGTTATATGGGCCAGTCGAACAGACCCCCTCTGACTGAAGCTTTCTTT,CASSYMGQSNRPPLTEAFF
TRBV3-1/TRBV3-2,TRBJ1-2,TRBD1,NA,TGTGCCAGCAGCCAAGAGACAGGGGCCCACTACTATGGCTACACCTTC,CASSQETGAHYYGYTF
TRBV4-1,TRBJ2-1,NA,NA,TGCGCCAGCAGCCAAGAGAGAGGGGGTTTTTTGGGCAATGAGCAGTTCTTC,CASSQERGGFLGNEQFF
TRBV15,TRBJ1-5,TRBD1,once,TGTGCCACCAGCAGAGACAGGGGGGAAAAGTCCCATTTT,CATSRDRGEKSHF
TRBV6-1,TRBJ2-2,TRBD2,NA,TGTGCCAGCAGTGGCCGCGGCGGGGGGGCCAGCACCGGGGAGCTGTTTTTT,CASSGRGGGASTGELFF
TRBV7-8,TRBJ2-1,TRBD2,NA,TGTGCCAGCAGCTTAAAAAGTTTCGGGACTAGCGGGATCCATGAGCAGTTCTTC,CASSLKSFGTSGIHEQFF
TRBV6-5,TRBJ1-2,TRBD1,NA,TGTGCCAGCAAGGGGGACAGGATCCGCTTATGGGGCTACACCTTC,CASKGDRIRLWGYTF
TRBV19,TRBJ2-5,NA,NA,TGTGCCAGTAGTCCGGGGACAGCGGGGGCAGAGACCCAGTACTTC,CASSPGTAGAETQYF
TRBV5-1,TRBJ2-1,TRBD1,NA,TGCGCCAGCAGCTTTGACAGGGCCACCTCCTACAATGAGCAGTTCTTC,CASSFDRATSYNEQFF
TRBV6-2/TRBV6-3,TRBJ1-2,NA,NA,TGTGCCAGCAGTTACGCGCCAGGGGCGCCGGATGGCTACACCTTC,CASSYAPGAPDGYTF